Listed below are T cell receptor beta chains from one sample, sequenced in a study of T cell responses to AZD1222 COVID-19 vaccine. Clones were read by immunoSEQ multiplex PCR, and TCRdb kept only the in-frame ones, dropping some. The sample consists of 93,000 or so clones, 91% of them appearing once. The starting material was peripheral blood, obtained on day 0 of AZD1222 vaccination. Receptor source: an adult in good health. CDR3s include the opening cysteine and the closing phenylalanine or tryptophan. The D gene is left open where the match is weak. Size values are once, few and many counts, or a class for expanded clones, and some rows have none.

j_gene | v_gene | abundance | d_gene | CDR3aa
TRBJ2-7 | TRBV19 | NA | TRBD1 | CASSGTGTGAYEQYF
TRBJ2-5 | TRBV19 | NA | NA | CASSRTWGAGETQYF
TRBJ1-6 | TRBV3-1/TRBV3-2 | once | TRBD1 | CASSQDRSSPLHF
TRBJ2-1 | TRBV28 | NA | TRBD1 | CASSFSSGTGKNEQFF
TRBJ1-5 | TRBV7-3 | NA | TRBD1 | CASSWTGIYQPQHF
TRBJ2-1 | TRBV10-3 | NA | TRBD2 | CAISDSSGRIGNEQFF
TRBJ2-1 | TRBV7-2 | NA | NA | CASSRFLQGREQFF
TRBJ1-5 | TRBV28 | NA | NA | CASSLYAGAQPQHF
TRBJ2-4 | TRBV19 | NA | TRBD2 | CASSIYSGLAGFEERAKNIQYF
TRBJ1-5 | TRBV27 | few | NA | CASSSFPPWGGMQPQHF
TRBJ1-5 | TRBV18 | once | TRBD1 | CASSLRTGRRNQPQHF
TRBJ2-1 | TRBV11-2 | NA | TRBD2 | CASSSGSVEQFF
TRBJ1-1 | TRBV2 | NA | NA | CASSAQGGRMTEAFF
TRBJ2-3 | TRBV10-3 | NA | NA | CAINTGASTDTQYF
TRBJ2-1 | TRBV11-2 | NA | NA | CASSSDVAYNEQFF
TRBJ2-3 | TRBV6-2/TRBV6-3 | NA | NA | CASSYMGLDTQYF
TRBJ2-1 | TRBV14 | NA | NA | CASSQEPSYIFSYNEQFF
TRBJ1-3 | TRBV3-1/TRBV3-2 | NA | NA | CASSQDYTTGGNTIYF
TRBJ2-1 | TRBV27 | NA | TRBD1 | CASSFRDRGTNEQFF
TRBJ2-1 | TRBV11-3 | NA | TRBD2 | CASSLDGREGQDEQFF
TRBJ1-2 | TRBV7-2 | NA | NA | CASSQGGTGRLDGYTF
TRBJ1-5 | TRBV10-2 | NA | NA | CASSESDRYQPQHF
TRBJ1-5 | TRBV21-1 | NA | NA | CASSDGGEDGGQPQHF
TRBJ2-1 | TRBV7-8 | NA | NA | CASSLRTILNEQFF
TRBJ1-1 | TRBV28 | NA | NA | CASTKAGGVNTEAFF
TRBJ2-4 | TRBV9 | NA | TRBD2 | CASNLRTSGLAKNIQYF
TRBJ2-5 | TRBV5-1 | NA | NA | CASSLGQLRETQYF
TRBJ2-2 | TRBV9 | NA | NA | CASSVATGSTGELFF
TRBJ2-7 | TRBV27 | NA | NA | CASSLRGWDTSYEQYF
TRBJ2-1 | TRBV10-3 | NA | NA | CATGVGPEQFF
TRBJ2-7 | TRBV28 | NA | TRBD1 | CASSSRTGAHYEQYF
TRBJ2-7 | TRBV5-1 | NA | TRBD2 | CASSGGLAGAYEQYF
TRBJ1-2 | TRBV12-3/TRBV12-4 | NA | TRBD1 | CASSQTGVGGYTF
TRBJ1-4 | TRBV14 | NA | NA | CASSQERQTSTNEKLFF
TRBJ1-5 | TRBV28 | once | NA | CASSLKGQSQPQHF
TRBJ2-6 | TRBV6-5 | NA | NA | CASSYSIAGGANVLTF
TRBJ1-5 | TRBV6-2/TRBV6-3 | NA | NA | CASSYSDGYPTYSNQPQHF
TRBJ1-2 | TRBV4-2 | NA | TRBD1 | CASSKGTGGDGYTF
TRBJ2-7 | TRBV4-1 | once | TRBD2 | CASSETGLDYEQYF
TRBJ2-5 | TRBV12-5 | NA | TRBD2 | CASGLAGGETQYF
TRBJ2-3 | TRBV7-3 | NA | NA | CASSLSGVTDTQYF
TRBJ1-2 | TRBV6-4 | NA | NA | CASRAGLPIKNYGYTF
TRBJ1-1 | TRBV30 | NA | TRBD1 | CALDTGGLVAFF
TRBJ1-2 | TRBV7-2 | NA | TRBD1 | CASSSGGGRWTNYGYTF
TRBJ2-3 | TRBV7-2 | NA | NA | CASSLGFSDTQYF
TRBJ2-7 | TRBV7-2 | once | TRBD2 | CASSFAAGDPYEQYF
TRBJ2-7 | TRBV10-1 | NA | NA | CASRLTGPPSYEQYF
TRBJ2-5 | TRBV28 | NA | NA | CASGGIQETQYF